The clone carrying this T cell receptor beta chain has only one observation. Its antigen is still unknown. These data come from a study of shared clonotypes between healthy human individuals. Study in general: Serving as donors were two women and three men, whose ages spanned 18 to 49. Used for every donor were three CD4 naive, three CD4 memory, two CD8 naive and one CD8 memory plate.

Clones were read by immunoSEQ multiplex PCR, and TCRdb kept only the in-frame ones, dropping some. The table has a few million clones, roughly 95% seen once. Naive-designated CD8 cells lacked CD45RO, were positively enriched for CCR7, and omitted terminally differentiated effector memory CD45RA+ cells. CDR3 length: 12 residues. V was pared by 1 base and J by 3 bases, with 4 bases between. Germline CDR1 reads SGHVS; CDR2 reads FNYEAQ. Whole-study results and caveats: A small donor pool kept down the genetic and exposure-history diversity that was represented. Researchers sampled blood only, noting tissue repertoires likely differ.

The source is a young man in good health. Some clones in this sample may be carry-over from other donors' samples. The sequenced sample was naive CD8+ T cells from PBMCs. This chain links TRBV7-6 with TRBJ2-7; D call uncertain. Here the CDR3 reads CASSLVDYEQYF. In nucleotides, the CDR3 is TGTGCCAGCAGCTTAGTAGACTACGAGCAGTACTTC.